A single sample gave rise to the 25 T cell receptor beta chains below, sequenced in a study of early T cells in non-severe SARS-CoV-2 infection. TCRdb re-called the 5' RACE reads with MiXCR, one entry per CDR3 protein. The profile shows around 50,000 distinct CDR3 sequences, roughly 13% of them singletons. Source material: whole blood. These receptors were collected from an adult who was a healthcare worker with PCR-confirmed SARS-CoV-2 infection or an uninfected control (not recorded which).

This sequence joins TRBV29-1 and TRBJ2-3; TRBD1 agrees at 8 bases. Germline V gene data show CDR1 as SQVTM and CDR2 as ANQGSEA. The CDR3 covers 12 residues. The trim removed 3 bases at V and 7 bases at J, leaving 3 bases unmatched. The CDR3 here is CSVDDRGYTQYF. Written as DNA, the CDR3 is TGCAGCGTTGACGACAGGGGTTATACGCAGTATTTT.

This clonotype was counted ten times or more. V and J are TRBV5-4 and TRBJ2-7; 8 nucleotides align to TRBD1. The trim removed 4 bases at V and 0 bases at J, leaving 6 bases unmatched. The CDR3 extends over 15 amino acids. CDR1 is SGHNT, CDR2 YYREEE, per germline (reference sequence). The CDR3 sequence: CASSLRQGSSYEQYF. In nucleotides, the CDR3 is TGTGCCAGCAGCCTTCGACAGGGGAGCTCCTACGAGCAGTACTTC.

At least ten counts were recorded for this clonotype. The chain combines TRBV13 with TRBJ1-3, with D hard to call. CDR1 and CDR2 from the germline V gene are PRHDT and FYEKMQ (reference sequence). This CDR3 contains 11 residues. V gave up 4 bases and J gave up 4 bases, with 2 bases separating them. This chain's CDR3 is CASSYGNTIYF. The CDR3 DNA is TGTGCCAGCAGCTACGGAAACACCATATATTTT.

The J gene is TRBJ1-1, the V gene TRBV29-1; TRBD1 aligns across 7 bases. The germline V gene encodes CDR1 SQVTM and CDR2 ANQGSEA. The ends lost 5 bases at V and 4 bases at J; junction bases unmatched: 7. The CDR3 extends over 13 amino acids. The CDR3 reads CSVSTGSSTEAFF. In nucleotides, the CDR3 is TGCAGCGTTTCGACAGGGAGTAGCACTGAAGCTTTCTTT.

There are a few counts of this clonotype. The genes are TRBV11-3 and TRBJ1-6, with D possibly TRBD1 on 5 matching bases. The CDR3 is 15 amino acids. Germline V gives CDR1 SGHNT, CDR2 YENEEA. V lost 4 bases to trimming and J lost 6 bases, with 13 bases between them. CDR3 amino acids: CASSSPLTANSPLHF. DNA of the CDR3: TGTGCCAGCAGCTCCCCATTGACAGCTAATTCACCCCTCCACTTT.

This clonotype came up many times. Here the CDR3 reads CASSSPWEGLQPQHF. CDR3 nucleotides: TGTGCCAGCAGCTCCCCCTGGGAGGGTTTGCAGCCCCAGCATTTT. This chain uses TRBV7-2 with TRBJ1-5; D uncertain. CDR1 is SGHTA, CDR2 FQGNSA, per germline. This CDR3 has 15 amino acids. V was clipped by 4 bases and J by 7 bases, with 17 bases between them.

A few counts support this clonotype. The chain combines TRBV7-2 with TRBJ1-2, with 9 positions matching TRBD1. Trimming removed 1 base from V and 8 bases from J; junction bases left unmatched: 5. Germline values: CDR1 SGHTA, CDR2 FQGNSA. This CDR3 spans 14 amino acids. The CDR3 spells CASSLGTGVGGYTF. Written as DNA, the CDR3 is TGTGCCAGCAGCTTAGGGACAGGGGTTGGAGGCTACACCTTC.

Many counts were recorded for this clonotype. This rearrangement joins TRBV3-1 to TRBJ1-4, with D maybe TRBD1 (6 bases). Between the trimmed V and J ends, which lost 2 bases and 7 bases, there was a span of 20 bases. This CDR3 has 17 residues. Germline values: CDR1 LGHDT, CDR2 YNNKEL (reference sequence). Here the CDR3 DNA reads TGTGCCAGCAGCCAAAGGGCCGGGAGGACAGAAACTGAAAAACTGTTTTTT. This translates into CASSQRAGRTETEKLFF.

This clonotype was counted many times. The gene calls are TRBV27 and TRBJ1-5; 10 bases align to TRBD1. Germline loops: CDR1 MNHEY, CDR2 SMNVEV (reference sequence). This CDR3 spans 16 amino acids. The junction had 10 bases not matched to a gene; V was cut back by 6 bases and J by 5 bases. CDR3 in DNA: TGTGCCAGCAGCTTCTACACCGGGACAGGGGATCAGCCCCAGCATTTT. Translated: CASSFYTGTGDQPQHF.

This clonotype was counted between two and nine times. The chain combines TRBV20-1 with TRBJ2-7; D is ambiguous. V was shortened by 6 bases and J by 0 bases, with 18 bases between the two germline ends. Germline V gene lookup returns CDR1 DFQATT and CDR2 SNEGSKA (reference sequence). This CDR3 region has 15 residues. Here the CDR3 reads CSAKGPGRYSYEQYF. DNA of the CDR3: TGCAGTGCAAAAGGGCCCGGCAGGTACTCCTACGAGCAGTACTTC.

The rearrangement uses TRBV4-1 and TRBJ1-4; a possible D gene is TRBD1 (6 bases). CDR3 length: 16 residues. The germline V and J ends were trimmed by 1 base and 8 bases, with 17 bases remaining between them. Looked up from germline, CDR1 is MGHRA and CDR2 is YSYEKL. In nucleotides, the CDR3 is TGCGCCAGCAGCCAAGTCGTCGACAGGCAGGGCGAAAAACTGTTTTTT. Protein product: CASSQVVDRQGEKLFF.

The table lists this clonotype with a few counts. This chain links TRBV6-1 with TRBJ2-7; TRBD1 aligns across 8 bases. Germline V gene lookup returns CDR1 MNHNS and CDR2 SASEGT. The J segment lost 0 bases and the V segment lost 7 bases, leaving 5 bases of the junction unmatched. This CDR3 has 14 amino acids. The DNA of the CDR3 is TGTGCCAGCACCACAGGGGGAAGCTCCTACGAGCAGTACTTC. This translates into CASTTGGSSYEQYF.

The table lists this clonotype with many counts. V is TRBV12-3 or TRBV12-4 and J is TRBJ1-1; D gene ambiguous. V was clipped by 1 base and J by 4 bases, with 10 bases between them. This CDR3 spans 14 amino acids. CDR3 bases: TGTGCCAGCAGTTTAGAGGGCCGCACCACTGAAGCTTTCTTT. This sequence encodes CASSLEGRTTEAFF.

This clonotype was observed at least ten times. This rearrangement joins TRBV12-3 or TRBV12-4 to TRBJ2-1, with 11 bases fitting TRBD1. The junction had 5 bases not matched to a gene; V was cut back by 4 bases and J by 15 bases. This CDR3 contains 12 residues. The CDR3 reads CASSSSGTGGFF. The CDR3 DNA reads as TGTGCCAGCAGTTCCTCCGGGACAGGGGGGTTCTTC.

This clonotype has at least ten counts. The rearrangement joins TRBV6-6 to TRBJ2-3; the D gene is possibly TRBD1 (5 bases). The CDR3 loop spans 17 amino acids. The V end lost 2 bases, the J end lost 2 bases, and 17 bases lay between the germline ends. CDR1 MNHNY and CDR2 SVGAGI come from the germline V gene (reference sequence). CDR3 protein: CASSYQGASQPTDTQYF. In DNA form, the CDR3 reads TGTGCCAGCAGTTACCAAGGGGCTTCGCAACCCACAGATACGCAGTATTTT.

This clonotype showed up just a few times. The chain links TRBV5-1 to TRBJ2-7; no reliable D call. Germline CDR1 is SGHRS and CDR2 is YFSETQ. CDR3 length: 17 residues. Between the trimmed V and J ends, which lost 4 bases and 2 bases, there was a span of 22 bases. Here the CDR3 reads CASSLPGTETNPYEQYF. The CDR3 nucleotides read TGCGCCAGCAGCCTCCCGGGTACTGAAACTAACCCCTACGAGCAGTACTTC.

This clonotype has ten or more counts. The chain links TRBV6-5 to TRBJ1-5; D is possibly TRBD1 (5 bases). Trimming cost V 2 bases and J 4 bases, with 6 bases left between them. Germline values: CDR1 MNHEY, CDR2 SVGAGI. The CDR3 consists of 13 residues. This CDR3 reads CASSYAGNQPQHF. The CDR3 nucleotides read TGTGCCAGCAGTTACGCAGGGAATCAGCCCCAGCATTTT.

This clonotype was found a few times. V is TRBV6-5 and J is TRBJ2-1, with D possibly matching TRBD2 (6 bases). CDR1 and CDR2 (germline): MNHEY, SVGAGI. V was trimmed by 5 bases and J by 7 bases, leaving 18 bases between them. This CDR3 has 15 residues. As DNA, the CDR3 is TGTGCCAGCAGTCTTGGGACTCTCCCCGGGAATGAGCAGTTCTTC. The encoded protein is CASSLGTLPGNEQFF.

Ten or more counts support this clonotype. The chain links TRBV14 to TRBJ1-2, with 10 bases matching TRBD1. Germline-derived CDR1 and CDR2 are SGHDN and FVKESK. CDR3 length: 15 residues. Unmatched junction bases numbered 3, after V lost 1 base and J lost 4 bases. The CDR3 loop is CASSQGQGAAYGYTF. CDR3 nucleotide sequence: TGTGCCAGCAGCCAAGGACAGGGGGCGGCCTATGGCTACACCTTC.

The chain is built from TRBV6-6 and TRBJ1-2, with TRBD1 matching 9 bases. In germline, CDR1 is MNHNY, CDR2 SVGAGI (reference sequence). This CDR3 contains 15 residues. V trimming: 6 bases; J trimming: 0 bases; junction bases outside the gene matches: 5. CDR3 residues: CASRDRGGTNYGYTF. The CDR3 DNA follows: TGTGCCAGCAGGGACAGGGGCGGTACTAACTATGGCTACACCTTC.

This clonotype was observed a few times. This chain connects TRBV12-3 or TRBV12-4 to TRBJ2-3; D is unclear. This CDR3 contains 16 residues. With 3 bases removed from V and 1 base from J, the gap between germline ends came to 14 bases. CDR3 loop: CASSFQGRKGTDTQYF. In nucleotides, the CDR3 is TGTGCCAGCAGTTTCCAAGGCCGAAAGGGCACAGATACGCAGTATTTT.

This clonotype was seen at least ten times. The chain is built from TRBV30 and TRBJ2-5; the D gene could be TRBD1 or TRBD2 (5 bases each). Trimming left V 5 bases short and J 4 bases short, with 8 bases between. CDR1 is GTSNPN, CDR2 SVGIG, per germline (reference sequence). This CDR3 is built from 11 residues. In nucleotides, the CDR3 is TGTGCCTGGGAGGGGAGAGAGACCCAGTACTTC. Its translation is CAWEGRETQYF.

The chain has TRBV15 and TRBJ1-4; the D is unclear. Germline CDR1 LNHNV, CDR2 YYDKDF (reference sequence). With 0 bases removed from V and 4 bases from J, the gap between germline ends came to 6 bases. There are 14 residues in the CDR3. CDR3 amino acids: CATSREGSNEKLFF. For the CDR3, the DNA is TGTGCCACCAGCAGAGAGGGCAGTAATGAAAAACTGTTTTTT.

V gene TRBV28 combines with J gene TRBJ1-5; no reliable D call. Germline V lookup: CDR1 MDHEN, CDR2 SYDVKM. CDR3 length equals 14 residues. Trimming shortened V by 7 bases and J by 0 bases, and 10 bases separated the two germline ends. The CDR3 spells CASTGSGSNQPQHF. DNA for the CDR3: TGTGCCAGCACCGGTTCAGGTAGCAATCAGCCCCAGCATTTT. The complete variable domain, with remaining parts taken from reference TRBV28 and TRBJ1-5, reads DVKVTQSSRYLVKRTGEKVFLECVQDMDHENMFWYRQDPGLGLRLIYFSYDVKMKEKGDIPEGYSVSREKKERFSLILESASTNQTSMYLCASTGSGSNQPQHFGDGTRLSIL.

This clonotype was found many times. The chain has TRBV7-8 and TRBJ2-3; a possible D gene is TRBD1 (6 bases). Per the germline V gene, CDR1 is SGHVS and CDR2 is FQNEAQ. Trimming took 2 bases from V and 4 from J, leaving 7 bases between them. The CDR3 extends over 13 amino acids. CDR3 region: CASSLRGSDTQYF. DNA of the CDR3: TGTGCCAGCAGCTTAAGGGGGTCAGATACGCAGTATTTT.